This T cell receptor (beta chain) was sequenced for a study of blood T cell repertoires in COVID-19. Study-wide background: Samples representing acute and convalescent COVID-19 were sourced from the United States, Italy and Spain. T cells, B-cell-depleted T cells, or PBMCs supplied cDNA or gDNA.

Looked up from germline, CDR1 is SNHLY and CDR2 is FYNNEI. V was cut by 8 bases and J by 6 bases, with 16 bases left in between. The CDR3 sequence is 13 residues long. Someone with COVID-19 had been met by exposed participants within 2 weeks before study entry. The assay was immunoSEQ multiplex PCR, and TCRdb's table has in-frame clones only and misses some. The sample contains about 200,000 clones, roughly 85% of which appear only once. The sample taken for sequencing was PBMCs or T cells enriched from blood (not recorded which). This chain uses TRBV2 with TRBJ1-1; possible D gene TRBD1, 6 bases. The sequence came from a woman in her forties or fifties who had been exposed to COVID-19. CDR3 nucleotide sequence: TGTGCCAGCGTGGACAGATCCTCCTCTGAAGCTTTCTTT. This sequence encodes CASVDRSSSEAFF.